This entry lists 24 T cell receptor beta chains sequenced from one sample in a study of OX40 agonist ivuxolimab in advanced cancers. The table came from immunoSEQ multiplex PCR; TCRdb's copy has only in-frame clones and leaves some out. The sample gives fewer than 75,000 clones, roughly 90% of which show up once; approximately 2.2% is in the top ten. Sequencing was performed on CD4+ or CD8+ T cells sorted from blood, taken in a trial of the OX40 agonist ivuxolimab. The receptors shown here come from an adult with an advanced solid tumor such as melanoma, head and neck, liver or kidney cancer.

The chain joins TRBV5-1 to TRBJ2-2; 8 bases map to TRBD1. Germline V gives CDR1 SGHRS, CDR2 YFSETQ. Germline trimming cut 4 bases from V and 4 bases from J; bases unmatched to any gene: 6. This CDR3 spans 15 amino acids. The CDR3 nucleotides read TGCGCCAGCAGCCCCGGTACAGGGGGCACCGGGGAGCTGTTTTTT. It specifies CASSPGTGGTGELFF.

V and J are TRBV18 and TRBJ2-1; tentative D call: TRBD1 (5 bases). The V gene's germline CDR1 is KGHSH and CDR2 LQKENI. The CDR3 covers 14 residues. V lost 3 bases to trimming and J lost 4 bases, with 10 bases between them. The CDR3 loop reads CASSPNDRYNEQFF. For the CDR3, the DNA is TGTGCCAGCTCACCTAATGACAGATACAATGAGCAGTTCTTC.

This chain uses TRBV27 with TRBJ2-7; the D gene is possibly TRBD2 (6 bases). Trimming took off 4 bases at V and 2 bases at J, with 9 bases between the two ends. The CDR3 spans 13 residues. Looked up from germline, CDR1 is MNHEY and CDR2 is SMNVEV (reference sequence). CDR3 DNA: TGTGCCAGCAGTTCACTAGCTCCCTACGAGCAGTACTTC. Protein product: CASSSLAPYEQYF.

The rearrangement joins TRBV18 to TRBJ2-7, with 9 bases lining up with TRBD2. J gave up 2 bases and V 3 bases, and 5 bases lay outside the gene matches. This CDR3 region has 15 residues. Germline V gene data show CDR1 as KGHSH and CDR2 as LQKENI. CDR3 DNA: TGTGCCAGCTCACCTGAGACTAGCGGCGCCTACGAGCAGTACTTC. This codes for CASSPETSGAYEQYF.

V usage is TRBV12-5 and J usage is TRBJ2-2, with D hard to call. CDR3 length equals 18 residues. The germline V and J ends were trimmed by 7 bases and 5 bases, with 26 bases remaining between them. Germline V gene lookup returns CDR1 LGHNT and CDR2 FRNRAP. CDR3: CASALLLFGNIGTGELFF. The CDR3 DNA reads as TGTGCTAGTGCCCTGTTACTCTTTGGGAATATCGGGACCGGGGAGCTGTTTTTT.

The chain joins TRBV27 to TRBJ2-1; perhaps TRBD2 as D (6 bases). The length of the CDR3 is 12 residues. The germline gives CDR1 MNHEY, CDR2 SMNVEV (reference sequence). The V end was cut by 4 bases, the J end by 7 bases, with 8 bases between. The CDR3 region is CASSYGGNEQFF. The CDR3 DNA sequence: TGTGCCAGCAGTTATGGAGGGAATGAGCAGTTCTTC.

The V call is TRBV6-1, the J call TRBJ1-5; 8 nucleotides agree with TRBD1. Germline CDR1 and CDR2: MNHNS and SASEGT. Germline trimming cut 4 bases from V and 4 bases from J; bases unmatched to any gene: 0. This CDR3 is built from 13 residues. CDR3 nucleotide sequence: TGTGCCAGCAGTGGGACAGGGAATCAGCCCCAGCATTTT. Amino acids: CASSGTGNQPQHF.

This rearrangement joins TRBV4-3 to TRBJ2-1, with D uncertain. With 1 base removed from V and 6 bases from J, the gap between germline ends came to 7 bases. From germline, CDR1 is LGHNA and CDR2 YSLEER. The CDR3 is 13 residues long. The CDR3 spells CASSQGPFNEQFF. The CDR3 DNA reads TGCGCCAGCAGCCAAGGGCCTTTCAATGAGCAGTTCTTC.

The chain carries TRBV28 and TRBJ2-7; possibly TRBD1 for D (5 bases). Germline V gene lookup returns CDR1 MDHEN and CDR2 SYDVKM. The CDR3 consists of 14 residues. Deletions cut 3 bases from V and 1 base from J, with 10 bases between. This CDR3 is CASSLARASYEQYF. The CDR3 DNA sequence: TGTGCCAGCAGTTTGGCCAGGGCTTCCTACGAGCAGTACTTC.

This sequence joins TRBV6-5 and TRBJ1-5; 9 bases agree with TRBD1. From germline, CDR1 is MNHEY and CDR2 SVGAGI. With 5 bases clipped from V and 7 bases from J, the junction kept 6 bases outside the gene matches. The CDR3 length is 14 residues. The CDR3 reads CASSNRGREQPQHF. The DNA for the CDR3 is TGTGCCAGCAGTAACAGGGGGCGAGAGCAGCCCCAGCATTTT.

The chain combines TRBV7-2 with TRBJ2-7; D may correspond to TRBD1 or TRBD2 (5 bases each). The CDR3 has 13 amino acids. Germline values: CDR1 SGHTA, CDR2 FQGNSA. Trimming removed 5 bases at V and 6 bases at J, with 14 bases between. This CDR3 is CASSMGLALEQYF. Written as DNA, the CDR3 is TGTGCCAGCAGCATGGGGCTAGCTCTCGAGCAGTACTTC.

This clone was detected only a few times. V gene TRBV19 combines with J gene TRBJ2-7; perhaps TRBD1 as D (5 bases). This CDR3 comprises 14 residues. With 4 bases removed from V and 6 bases from J, the gap between germline ends came to 16 bases. CDR1 and CDR2 from the germline V gene are LNHDA and SQIVND (reference sequence). The CDR3 DNA reads TGTGCCAGTAGTAAGAGCAAGGATCAGGGCGAGCAGTACTTC. Encoded protein: CASSKSKDQGEQYF.

V usage is TRBV7-2 and J usage is TRBJ2-5; 7 bases are a match to TRBD1. CDR3 size: 15 residues. Losses at the gene ends were 7 bases for V and 1 base for J; bases not matched to a gene: 9. CDR1 SGHTA and CDR2 FQGNSA come from the germline V gene. The CDR3 region has the DNA TGTGCCAGCACCGGCCAAGGGGGCTCCCAAGAGACCCAGTACTTC. It yields the protein CASTGQGGSQETQYF.

This clone has a handful of counts. This sequence joins TRBV6-1 and TRBJ1-2; 7 bases match TRBD1. After removal of 6 bases from V and 6 bases from J, the junction contained 10 bases not matched to a gene. The CDR3 is 14 amino acids. Germline CDR1 MNHNS, CDR2 SASEGT. The CDR3 region is CASSLTGLSNGYTF. In nucleotides, the CDR3 is TGTGCCAGCAGCCTGACAGGGTTATCGAATGGCTACACCTTC.

The V gene is TRBV7-2, the J gene TRBJ1-2; D ambiguous. The ends were cut back, 3 bases at V and 4 bases at J, with 6 bases in the middle. Germline CDR1 SGHTA, CDR2 FQGNSA. The CDR3 is made up of 12 amino acids. DNA of the CDR3: TGTGCCAGCAGCTTCGACCGCTATGGCTACACCTTC. The encoded protein is CASSFDRYGYTF.

The genes are TRBV6-1 and TRBJ2-3; no clear D. Germline-derived CDR1 and CDR2 are MNHNS and SASEGT. The CDR3 has 12 residues. The ends were cut back, 3 bases at V and 5 bases at J, with 6 bases in the middle. CDR3 residues: CASSDFEDTQYF. The DNA for the CDR3 is TGTGCCAGCAGTGATTTCGAAGATACGCAGTATTTT.

The rearrangement joins TRBV28 to TRBJ2-1; D unresolved. Germline V gene lookup returns CDR1 MDHEN and CDR2 SYDVKM. This CDR3 is 12 amino acids long. V was cut by 4 bases and J by 10 bases, with 11 bases left in between. The CDR3 sequence: CASSSVALEQFF. The CDR3 DNA reads TGTGCCAGCAGTTCGGTAGCTTTAGAGCAGTTCTTC.

This chain connects TRBV6-4 to TRBJ2-3; 7 bases line up with TRBD1. This CDR3 spans 14 amino acids. V shed 2 bases, J shed 4 bases, and the junction held 3 bases outside the gene matches. Germline V gene sequence: CDR1 MRHNA, CDR2 SNTAGT. The CDR3 spells CASSDRGPPDTQYF. The CDR3 nucleotides are TGTGCCAGCAGTGACAGGGGGCCGCCAGATACGCAGTATTTT.

This clone appeared a single time. The V and J genes are TRBV11-3 and TRBJ1-4; D gene uncertain. V was cut by 1 base and J by 7 bases, with 4 bases left in between. CDR1 is SGHNT, CDR2 YENEEA, per germline. This CDR3 is 12 amino acids long. CDR3 sequence: CASSLGVEKLFF. For the CDR3, the DNA is TGTGCCAGCAGCTTAGGTGTTGAAAAACTGTTTTTT. Combining the CDR3 with reference TRBV11-3 and TRBJ1-4 gives the whole variable domain EAGVVQSPRYKIIEKKQPVAFWCNPISGHNTLYWYLQNLGQGPELLIRYENEEAVDDSQLPKDRFSAERLKGVDSTLKIQPAELGDSAVYLCASSLGVEKLFFGSGTQLSVL.

This clone showed up just once. The chain links TRBV6-1 to TRBJ2-7; D is uncertain. Germline V gene sequence: CDR1 MNHNS, CDR2 SASEGT. This CDR3 spans 15 amino acids. Trimming cost V 6 bases and J 3 bases, with 18 bases left between them. CDR3: CASSIGPDGYYEQYF. The CDR3 nucleotides are TGTGCCAGCAGCATTGGGCCGGACGGGTACTACGAGCAGTACTTC.

The V and J genes are TRBV27 and TRBJ2-6, with D maybe TRBD1 (7 bases). The CDR3 runs 16 residues. The germline V gene encodes CDR1 MNHEY and CDR2 SMNVEV (reference sequence). Deletions cut 2 bases from V and 2 bases from J, with 10 bases between. This chain's CDR3 is CASSLSRGAGANVLTF. CDR3 nucleotide sequence: TGTGCCAGCAGTTTAAGCAGGGGGGCTGGGGCCAACGTCCTGACTTTC.

This chain uses TRBV5-1 with TRBJ2-1; no firm D call. Trimming removed 0 bases from V and 12 bases from J, with 16 bases in between. Germline-derived CDR1 and CDR2 are SGHRS and YFSETQ. The CDR3 sequence is 14 residues long. The CDR3 sequence: CASSLVGSPKGQFF. The CDR3 DNA reads as TGCGCCAGCAGCTTGGTGGGCTCCCCCAAGGGGCAGTTCTTC.

The chain joins TRBV2 to TRBJ2-5; TRBD1 aligns across 12 bases. V lost 6 bases and J lost 2; bases outside the gene matches: 13. Germline CDR1 SNHLY, CDR2 FYNNEI. This CDR3 has 18 amino acids. The CDR3 bases are TGTGCCAGCAGGATCGCGGGACAGGGGGCGCGCGTGCAAGAGACCCAGTACTTC. Protein: CASRIAGQGARVQETQYF.

The rearrangement links TRBV11-3 to TRBJ2-3; 7 positions match TRBD1. J lost 1 base, V lost 0 bases, and 4 bases had no gene match. Germline values: CDR1 SGHNT, CDR2 YENEEA. The CDR3 sequence is 16 residues long. CDR3 region: CASSLDRDRRTDTQYF. The CDR3 coding sequence is TGTGCCAGCAGCTTAGACCGGGACAGACGCACAGATACGCAGTATTTT. The full variable domain, rest sourced from reference TRBV11-3 and TRBJ2-3, is EAGVVQSPRYKIIEKKQPVAFWCNPISGHNTLYWYLQNLGQGPELLIRYENEEAVDDSQLPKDRFSAERLKGVDSTLKIQPAELGDSAVYLCASSLDRDRRTDTQYFGPGTRLTVL.